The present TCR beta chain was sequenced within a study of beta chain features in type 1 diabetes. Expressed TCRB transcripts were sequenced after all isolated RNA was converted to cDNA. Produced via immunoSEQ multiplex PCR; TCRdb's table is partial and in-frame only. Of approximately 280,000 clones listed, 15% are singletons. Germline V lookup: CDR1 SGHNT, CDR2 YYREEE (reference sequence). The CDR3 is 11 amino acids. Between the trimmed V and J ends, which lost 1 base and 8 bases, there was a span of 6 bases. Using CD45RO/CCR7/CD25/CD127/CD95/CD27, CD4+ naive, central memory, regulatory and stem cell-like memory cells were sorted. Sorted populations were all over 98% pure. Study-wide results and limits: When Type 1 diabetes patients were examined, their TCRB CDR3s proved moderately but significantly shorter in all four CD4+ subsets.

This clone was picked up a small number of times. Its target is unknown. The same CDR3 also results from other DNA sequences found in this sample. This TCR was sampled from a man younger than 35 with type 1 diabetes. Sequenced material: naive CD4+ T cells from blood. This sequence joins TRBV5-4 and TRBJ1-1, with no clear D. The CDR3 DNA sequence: TGTGCCAGCAGCTTGTCCGGGGAAGCTTTCTTT. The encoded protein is CASSLSGEAFF.